The 10 T cell receptor beta chains presented below share a single source sample, sequenced in a study of shared T cell receptors in the human thymus. Only in-frame clones appear in the TCRdb table, and some are missing; sequencing was by immunoSEQ multiplex PCR. Of hundreds of thousands of clones listed, approximately 78% are singletons. This sample was shared with a second study, whose subject was human thymus T cells.

The sequenced sample consisted of thymocytes. All receptors derive from a boy less than two years old with a congenital heart defect.

This rearrangement joins TRBV10-1 to TRBJ2-3, with D possibly TRBD2 on 6 matching bases. The CDR3 consists of 13 residues. V was cut by 2 bases and J by 8 bases, with 11 bases left in between. Germline V gene lookup returns CDR1 WNHNN and CDR2 SYGVQD (reference sequence). The CDR3 here is CASSERREGTQYF. CDR3 sequence (DNA): TGCGCCAGCAGTGAGCGGCGGGAAGGTACGCAGTATTTT.

This rearrangement joins TRBV4-1 to TRBJ2-2, with a possible D match to TRBD1 (5 bases). Germline V gene lookup returns CDR1 MGHRA and CDR2 YSYEKL. V was clipped by 6 bases and J by 4 bases, with 21 bases between them. The CDR3 is made up of 17 amino acids. The CDR3 nucleotides are TGCGCCAGCAGTCACCCCCCGGACCGGCAGGGCACCGGGGAGCTGTTTTTT. Translated, it gives CASSHPPDRQGTGELFF.

This CDR3 reads CASSNPLSGRHTRDTQYF. CDR3 sequence (DNA): TGTGCCAGCAGCAACCCTTTATCAGGCAGACATACAAGGGATACGCAGTATTTT. The chain has TRBV21-1 and TRBJ2-3; the table's D call TRBD1 went unverified against the DNA. TRBV21-1 is flagged as a pseudogene. This CDR3 contains 18 residues.

This chain uses TRBV6-4 with TRBJ1-4; a weak D match, TRBD1 (5 bases). Germline-derived CDR1 and CDR2 are MRHNA and SNTAGT. The CDR3 runs 15 residues. V shed 0 bases and J shed 6 bases, with 11 bases lying between them. CDR3 coding DNA: TGTGCCAGCAGTGACTCGGGGGGAGGGGATGAAAAACTGTTTTTT. Encoded protein: CASSDSGGGDEKLFF.

This chain uses TRBV5-6 with TRBJ1-1; D not certain. CDR1 is SGHDT, CDR2 YYEEEE, per germline. Trimming took off 1 base at V and 11 bases at J, with 18 bases between the two ends. CDR3 length equals 14 residues. The CDR3 bases are TGTGCCAGCAGCTTGCATGTACCGAGGGCTGGGGCTTTCTTT. This codes for CASSLHVPRAGAFF.

V usage is TRBV27 and J usage is TRBJ1-1, with 7 positions matching TRBD1. From germline, CDR1 is MNHEY and CDR2 SMNVEV (reference sequence). This CDR3 is built from 14 residues. The J segment lost 4 bases and the V segment lost 6 bases, leaving 8 bases of the junction unmatched. The CDR3 nucleotides are TGTGCCAGCAGCCGGGACAGATTCGTCACTGAAGCTTTCTTT. Residues: CASSRDRFVTEAFF.

V is TRBV9 and J is TRBJ2-2, with 7 nucleotides matching TRBD2. The CDR3 sequence is 16 residues long. Germline CDR1 SGDLS, CDR2 YYNGEE. J was trimmed by 4 bases and V by 4 bases; bases with no gene match: 10. The CDR3 DNA follows: TGTGCCAGCAGCCTGAAACGCGGGAGTTTCACCGGGGAGCTGTTTTTT. This encodes CASSLKRGSFTGELFF.

This clone was observed a handful of times. The chain uses TRBV10-3 and TRBJ2-7; a weak D match, TRBD2 (5 bases). V was cut by 10 bases and J by 0 bases, with 22 bases left in between. The germline V gene encodes CDR1 ENHRY and CDR2 SYGVKD. This CDR3 is 16 amino acids long. The CDR3 reads CATETGIGRHSYEQYF. The CDR3 DNA is TGTGCCACAGAGACGGGAATCGGGCGGCACTCCTACGAGCAGTACTTC.

The gene calls are TRBV27 and TRBJ2-1; 12 bases fit TRBD2. V shed 7 bases and J 3 bases; nucleotides not matched to a gene: 13. Germline V gives CDR1 MNHEY, CDR2 SMNVEV (reference sequence). The length of the CDR3 is 18 residues. The CDR3 DNA reads TGTGCCAGCATTCCTACGGTGACTAGCGGGAGATACTACAATGAGCAGTTCTTC. Protein: CASIPTVTSGRYYNEQFF.

The chain links TRBV19 to TRBJ2-1, with TRBD2 matching over 9 bases. Looked up from germline, CDR1 is LNHDA and CDR2 is SQIVND (reference sequence). The CDR3 has 17 amino acids. With V trimmed by 3 bases and J by 3 bases, 9 bases remained unmatched. This CDR3 is CASSIPYSGRGYNEQFF. DNA of the CDR3: TGTGCCAGTAGTATCCCTTATAGCGGGAGAGGCTACAATGAGCAGTTCTTC.